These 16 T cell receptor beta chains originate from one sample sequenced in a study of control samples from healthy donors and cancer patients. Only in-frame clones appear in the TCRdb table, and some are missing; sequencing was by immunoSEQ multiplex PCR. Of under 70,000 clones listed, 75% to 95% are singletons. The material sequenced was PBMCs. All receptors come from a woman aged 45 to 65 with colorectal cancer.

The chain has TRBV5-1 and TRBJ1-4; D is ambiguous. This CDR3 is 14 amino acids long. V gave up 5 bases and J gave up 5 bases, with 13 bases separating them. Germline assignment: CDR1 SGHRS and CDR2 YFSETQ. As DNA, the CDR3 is TGCGCCAGCAGTTTAGCCGGGCAAAATGAAAAACTGTTTTTT. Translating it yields CASSLAGQNEKLFF.

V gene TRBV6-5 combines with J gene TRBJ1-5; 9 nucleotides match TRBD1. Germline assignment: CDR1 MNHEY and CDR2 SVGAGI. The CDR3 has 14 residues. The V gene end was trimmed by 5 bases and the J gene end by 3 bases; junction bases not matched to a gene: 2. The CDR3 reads CASSRQGDNQPQHF. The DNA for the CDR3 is TGTGCCAGCAGTCGACAGGGGGACAATCAGCCCCAGCATTTT.

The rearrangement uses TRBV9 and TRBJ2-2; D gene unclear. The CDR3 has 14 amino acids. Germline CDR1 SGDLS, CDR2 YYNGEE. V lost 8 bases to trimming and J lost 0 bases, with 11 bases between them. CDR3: CARPSMANTGELFF. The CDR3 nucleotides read TGTGCCAGACCCTCTATGGCGAACACCGGGGAGCTGTTTTTT.

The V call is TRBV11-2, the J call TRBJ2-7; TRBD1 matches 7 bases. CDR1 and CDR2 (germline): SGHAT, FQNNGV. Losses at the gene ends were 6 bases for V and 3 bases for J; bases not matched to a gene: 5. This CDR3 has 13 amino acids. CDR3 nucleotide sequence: TGTGCCAGCAGTTCGACAGGGTTCTACGAGCAGTACTTC. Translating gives CASSSTGFYEQYF.

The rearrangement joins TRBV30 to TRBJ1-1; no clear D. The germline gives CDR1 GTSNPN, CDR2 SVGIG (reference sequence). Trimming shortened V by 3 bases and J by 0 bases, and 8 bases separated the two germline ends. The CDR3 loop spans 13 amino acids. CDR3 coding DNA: TGTGCCTGGAGCCAGGAATTGAACACTGAAGCTTTCTTT. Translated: CAWSQELNTEAFF.

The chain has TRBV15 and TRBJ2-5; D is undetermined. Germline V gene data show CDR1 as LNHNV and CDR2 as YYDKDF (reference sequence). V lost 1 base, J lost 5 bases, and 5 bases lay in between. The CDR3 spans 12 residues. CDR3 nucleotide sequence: TGTGCCACCAGCAGAGTGGGGGAGACCCAGTACTTC. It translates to CATSRVGETQYF.

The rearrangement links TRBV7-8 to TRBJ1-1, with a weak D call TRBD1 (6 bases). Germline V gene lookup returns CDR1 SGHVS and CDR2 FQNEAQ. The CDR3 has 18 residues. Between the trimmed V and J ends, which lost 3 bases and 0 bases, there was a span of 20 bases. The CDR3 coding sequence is TGTGCCAGCAGCTTGTTGGGACTAGGGGGGGCCATGAACACTGAAGCTTTCTTT. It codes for CASSLLGLGGAMNTEAFF. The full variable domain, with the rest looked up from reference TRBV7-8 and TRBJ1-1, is GAGVSQSPRYKVAKRGQDVALRCDPISGHVSLFWYQQALGQGPEFLTYFQNEAQLDKSGLPSDRFFAERPEGSVSTLKIQRTQQEDSAVYLCASSLLGLGGAMNTEAFFGQGTRLTVV.

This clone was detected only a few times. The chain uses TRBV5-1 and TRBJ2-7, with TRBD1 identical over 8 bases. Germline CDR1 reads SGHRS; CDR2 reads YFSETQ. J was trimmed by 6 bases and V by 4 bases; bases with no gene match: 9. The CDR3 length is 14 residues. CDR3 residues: CASSGQGARSEQYF. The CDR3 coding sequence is TGCGCCAGCAGCGGGCAGGGGGCCAGGTCCGAGCAGTACTTC.

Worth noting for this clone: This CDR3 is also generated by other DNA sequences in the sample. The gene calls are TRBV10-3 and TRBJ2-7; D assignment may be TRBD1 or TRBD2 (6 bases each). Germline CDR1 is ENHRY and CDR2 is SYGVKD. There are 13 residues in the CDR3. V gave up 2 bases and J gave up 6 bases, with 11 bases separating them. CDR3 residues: CAISEVGGGEQYF. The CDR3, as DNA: TGTGCCATCAGTGAGGTAGGAGGGGGCGAGCAGTACTTC.

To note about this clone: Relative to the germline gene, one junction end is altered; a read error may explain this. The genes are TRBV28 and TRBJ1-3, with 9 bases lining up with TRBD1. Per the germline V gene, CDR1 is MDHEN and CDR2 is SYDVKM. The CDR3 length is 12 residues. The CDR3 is CASSLNRDRVLF. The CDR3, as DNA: TGTGCCAGCAGTTTAAACCGGGACAGGGTTCTCTTT. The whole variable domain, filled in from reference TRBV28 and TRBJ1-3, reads DVKVTQSSRYLVKRTGEKVFLECVQDMDHENMFWYRQDPGLGLRLIYFSYDVKMKEKGDIPEGYSVSREKKERFSLILESASTNQTSMYLCASSLNRDRVLFGEGSWLTVV.

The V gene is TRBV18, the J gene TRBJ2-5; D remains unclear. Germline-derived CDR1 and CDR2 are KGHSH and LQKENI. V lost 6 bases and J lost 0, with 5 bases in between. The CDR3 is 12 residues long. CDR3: CASSDDQETQYF. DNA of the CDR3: TGTGCCAGCTCGGACGACCAAGAGACCCAGTACTTC.

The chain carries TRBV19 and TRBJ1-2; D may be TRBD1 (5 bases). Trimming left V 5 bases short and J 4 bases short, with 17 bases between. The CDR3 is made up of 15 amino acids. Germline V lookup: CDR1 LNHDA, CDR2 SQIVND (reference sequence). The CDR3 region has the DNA TGTGCCAGTAGTGTCGGGACGTCAGCGAGCTATGGCTACACCTTC. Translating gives CASSVGTSASYGYTF.

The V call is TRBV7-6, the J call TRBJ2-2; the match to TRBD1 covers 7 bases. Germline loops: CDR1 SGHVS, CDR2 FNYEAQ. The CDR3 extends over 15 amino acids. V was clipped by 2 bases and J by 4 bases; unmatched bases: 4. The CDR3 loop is CASSLQGVVTGELFF. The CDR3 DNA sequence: TGTGCCAGCAGCTTACAGGGGGTGGTCACCGGGGAGCTGTTTTTT.

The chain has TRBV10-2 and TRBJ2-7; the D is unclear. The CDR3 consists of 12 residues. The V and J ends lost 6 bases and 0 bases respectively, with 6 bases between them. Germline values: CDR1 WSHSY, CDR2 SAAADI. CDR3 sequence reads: CASRDVSYEQYF. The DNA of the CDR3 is TGCGCCAGCAGGGACGTCTCCTACGAGCAGTACTTC.

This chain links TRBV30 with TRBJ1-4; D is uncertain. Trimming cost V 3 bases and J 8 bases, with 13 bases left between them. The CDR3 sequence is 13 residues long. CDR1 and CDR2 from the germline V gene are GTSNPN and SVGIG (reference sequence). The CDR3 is CAWSRQVGEKLFF. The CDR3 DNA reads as TGTGCCTGGAGCAGGCAGGTTGGCGAAAAACTGTTTTTT.

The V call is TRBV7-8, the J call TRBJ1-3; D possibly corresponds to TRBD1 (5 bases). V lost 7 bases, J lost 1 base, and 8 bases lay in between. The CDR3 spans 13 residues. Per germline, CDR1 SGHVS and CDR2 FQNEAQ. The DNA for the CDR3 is TGTGCCAGCAACCAGGGTTCTGGAAACACCATATATTTT. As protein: CASNQGSGNTIYF.